A selection of T cell receptor beta chains follows, all from one sample in a study of cytomegalovirus exposure and HLA in healthy donors. The assay was immunoSEQ multiplex PCR, and TCRdb's table has in-frame clones only and misses some. This sample has 150,000 to 180,000 clones; 70% to 85% occur once, and the top ten carry roughly 2%. The source material was PBMCs. All receptors come from a man younger than 45 in good health and CMV-seronegative. Both conserved end residues are part of each CDR3. Each record gives: clone size, J gene, V gene, D gene, CDR3 DNA, CDR3 protein. A D gene is named only where the DNA matches it firmly. Only part of the rows carry a size: once, few, many, or a class if the clone is expanded.

NA,TRBJ2-5,TRBV25-1,NA,TGTGCCAGCAGTGCTAAACAGGGAGGGGAGACCCAGTACTTC,CASSAKQGGETQYF
NA,TRBJ2-7,TRBV5-6,TRBD2,TGTGCCAGCAGCTTGGGACTAGCGACGAACGAGCAGTACTTC,CASSLGLATNEQYF
NA,TRBJ2-1,TRBV7-8,TRBD1,TGTGCCAGCAGCTTAGTGCGGGCAGGGGGCGGGAATGAGCAGTTCTTC,CASSLVRAGGGNEQFF
NA,TRBJ2-7,TRBV7-9,TRBD1,TGTGCCAGCGGTTGGGACAGCGACTACGAGCAGTACTTC,CASGWDSDYEQYF
NA,TRBJ1-5,TRBV4-2,TRBD1,TGTGCCAGCAGCCAAGGACAGGGTGATTATCAGCCCCAGCATTTT,CASSQGQGDYQPQHF
NA,TRBJ1-4,TRBV4-3,NA,TGCGCCAGCAGCCAAGATTCCAGGGGTGAAAAACTGTTTTTT,CASSQDSRGEKLFF
once,TRBJ2-1,TRBV9,TRBD2,TGTGCCAGCAGCGTCACAGGACTAGCGGACAATGAGCAGTTCTTC,CASSVTGLADNEQFF
once,TRBJ2-5,TRBV7-9,TRBD1,TGTGCCAGCAGCTCGGACAGGGAAGAGACCCAGTACTTC,CASSSDREETQYF
few,TRBJ2-7,TRBV2,TRBD1,TGTGCCAGCAGTCGTACAGGGGACCTCATCTACGAGCAGTACTTC,CASSRTGDLIYEQYF
NA,TRBJ1-2,TRBV18,NA,TGTGCCAGCTCACCTGCTCTGGACAATCTTAACTATGGCTACACCTTC,CASSPALDNLNYGYTF
NA,TRBJ2-2,TRBV4-2,TRBD2,TGTGCCAGCAGCCCCCGGACTAGCGGGGGGGGGAACACCGGGGAGCTGTTTTTT,CASSPRTSGGGNTGELFF
NA,TRBJ1-4,TRBV19,NA,TGTGCCAGTAGTATTCGGCATGACAAGATTCCAATAGCGCGTGAAAAACTGTTTTTT,CASSIRHDKIPIAREKLFF
NA,TRBJ2-2,TRBV7-3,TRBD1,TGTGCCAGCAGCTTAACCAGGGGGCTCACCGGGGAGCTGTTTTTT,CASSLTRGLTGELFF
NA,TRBJ1-5,TRBV19,TRBD1,TGTGCCAGTAGTACTAACTACGGGACAGGGGATCAGCCCCAGCATTTT,CASSTNYGTGDQPQHF
NA,TRBJ1-5,TRBV19,NA,TGTGCCAGTAGCGTAACAGGTTTTAGCAATCAGCCCCAGCATTTT,CASSVTGFSNQPQHF
NA,TRBJ2-1,TRBV29-1,NA,TGCAGCGTTGAGGGGGGGCTAGGGTACAATGAGCAGTTCTTC,CSVEGGLGYNEQFF
NA,TRBJ2-1,TRBV5-1,TRBD2,TGCGCCAGCAGCTCTCTAGCGGGGGTCAATGAGCAGTTCTTC,CASSSLAGVNEQFF
NA,TRBJ1-2,TRBV18,NA,TGTGCCAGCTCTCAACAGGCGGACTATGGCTACACCTTC,CASSQQADYGYTF
NA,TRBJ2-3,TRBV6-6,NA,TGTGCCAGCAAGGGGGGGGAACCCTTCACAGATACGCAGTATTTT,CASKGGEPFTDTQYF
NA,TRBJ2-5,TRBV5-4,TRBD1,TGTGCCAGCAGCTCGCAGACAGGGGAGGATGTCAAGACCCAGTACTTC,CASSSQTGEDVKTQYF
NA,TRBJ1-6,TRBV2,TRBD1,TGTGCCAGCAGTGAAAACAGGGGGCTCCCTAATTCACCCCTCCACTTT,CASSENRGLPNSPLHF
few,TRBJ1-1,TRBV9,TRBD1,TGTGCCAGCAGCGCCTTTACTCAGGGGGCGATGAACACTGAAGCTTTCTTT,CASSAFTQGAMNTEAFF
few,TRBJ2-3,TRBV19,NA,TGTGCCAGTAGTCAGGATACTGGCACAGATACGCAGTATTTT,CASSQDTGTDTQYF
once,TRBJ2-7,TRBV7-6,NA,TGTGCCAGCAGCTCGAGCCTGAGGGAGCAGTACTTC,CASSSSLREQYF
NA,TRBJ2-3,TRBV7-2,NA,TGTGCCAGCAGCCCGCGGCTGAGCACAGATACGCAGTATTTT,CASSPRLSTDTQYF
NA,TRBJ1-1,TRBV6-5,TRBD1,TGTGCCAGCAGGCCAAGACAGGGTCGGACTGAAGCTTTCTTT,CASRPRQGRTEAFF